This is a list of T cell receptor beta chains from one sample in a study of T cell responses to AZD1222 COVID-19 vaccine. The repertoire was sequenced with immunoSEQ multiplex PCR; TCRdb's copy has only in-frame clones and lacks some. Among 150,000 to 200,000 clones, about 90% were seen once, and the ten largest hold around 0.98%. The sample was peripheral blood, taken 28 days after the second AZD1222 dose. The source is an adult who received the AZD1222 COVID-19 vaccine. CDR3s include the opening cysteine and the closing phenylalanine or tryptophan. The D gene is left open where the match is weak. Clone sizes are given selectively: once, few, many, or a class where the clone is expanded.

cdr3_nt,cdr3_aa,clone_size,d_call,v_call,j_call
TGTGCCAGTAGTATTTTTTGGCAGACGAACACTGAAGCTTTCTTT,CASSIFWQTNTEAFF,NA,NA,TRBV19,TRBJ1-1
TGTGCCAGCAGTCCCGGGACAGGGGGCAACCAAAACTATGGCTACACCTTC,CASSPGTGGNQNYGYTF,NA,TRBD1,TRBV27,TRBJ1-2
TGTGCCAGCAGCAGGCCACAGGGGAACACTGAAGCTTTCTTT,CASSRPQGNTEAFF,NA,NA,TRBV11-2,TRBJ1-1
TGTGCCAGCAGCACTAGCGGGGGGAGCACAGATACGCAGTATTTT,CASSTSGGSTDTQYF,NA,TRBD2,TRBV7-8,TRBJ2-3
TGTGCCAGCAGCCAAGAGTCGACAGGGGAGCCTCTCTTC,CASSQESTGEPLF,NA,TRBD1,TRBV4-2,TRBJ2-1
TGTGCCAGCAGCGCACTAGCGGGGAACGGGGAGACCCAGTACTTC,CASSALAGNGETQYF,NA,TRBD2,TRBV9,TRBJ2-5
TGTGCCAGCAGCTTCGGGTCTACCCAAAGCTCTGGAAACACCATATATTTT,CASSFGSTQSSGNTIYF,NA,NA,TRBV11-2,TRBJ1-3
TGCGCCAGCAGCTTGCGACTAGCGGCCACAGATACGCAGTATTTT,CASSLRLAATDTQYF,NA,TRBD2,TRBV5-1,TRBJ2-3
TGTGCCAGCAGCCAATCTCAGGGGTTCCAGCCCCAGCATTTT,CASSQSQGFQPQHF,NA,NA,TRBV4-2,TRBJ1-5
TGTGCCAGCAGCCTCACTGGTAAGAACACTGAAGCTTTCTTT,CASSLTGKNTEAFF,NA,NA,TRBV7-8,TRBJ1-1
TGTGCCAGCAGCTACCGCAGTAACACTGAAGCTTTCTTT,CASSYRSNTEAFF,NA,NA,TRBV27,TRBJ1-1
TGTGCCAGCAGCTTGCGGGGGGCTTGGGAGACCCAGTACTTC,CASSLRGAWETQYF,once,NA,TRBV5-6,TRBJ2-5
TGCGCCAGCAGCTTGAAGGGACAGGGATACACCGGGGAGCTGTTTTTT,CASSLKGQGYTGELFF,NA,TRBD1,TRBV5-1,TRBJ2-2
TGCAGTGCTGGTGGAGGAGGGTCCCCGTGGACGCAGTATTTT,CSAGGGGSPWTQYF,NA,NA,TRBV20-1,TRBJ2-3
TGTGCCAGCAGTTTAAATTCTGGGGGGGCAGATACGCAGTATTTT,CASSLNSGGADTQYF,NA,TRBD2,TRBV28,TRBJ2-3
TGTGCCAGCAGGCCAAGGGGGGGCACTGAAGCTTTCTTT,CASRPRGGTEAFF,NA,NA,TRBV3-1/TRBV3-2,TRBJ1-1
TGTGCCAGCAGTGTAGGGACAGGAGTCCAAAACAATCAGCCCCAGCATTTT,CASSVGTGVQNNQPQHF,NA,TRBD1,TRBV6-1,TRBJ1-5
TGTGCCAGCAGCTTAGTTTCACAGTCCTACAATGAGCAGTTCTTC,CASSLVSQSYNEQFF,NA,NA,TRBV7-2,TRBJ2-1
TGTGCCTGGAAGGCAGGGAGGAGAGCTGACTATGGCTACACCTTC,CAWKAGRRADYGYTF,NA,NA,TRBV30,TRBJ1-2
TGTGCCAGCTCGGTACCCGGGGTAGTCAACTCACCCCTCCACTTT,CASSVPGVVNSPLHF,NA,NA,TRBV18,TRBJ1-6
TGCGCCAGCAGCTTCATCACGCCGGAGAACACTGAAGCTTTCTTT,CASSFITPENTEAFF,NA,NA,TRBV5-1,TRBJ1-1
TGTGCCAGCAGTCGCCAGGGTAACTATGGCTACACCTTC,CASSRQGNYGYTF,NA,NA,TRBV6-5,TRBJ1-2
TGTGCCAGCAGCCAAGCTCGACAGGGGTACTATGGCTACACCTTC,CASSQARQGYYGYTF,NA,TRBD1,TRBV3-1/TRBV3-2,TRBJ1-2
TGTGCCAGCAGCTCATCAGGGGGCAGCTATGGCTACACCTTC,CASSSSGGSYGYTF,NA,TRBD1,TRBV9,TRBJ1-2
TGTGCCAGCAGCTTGTCAGGGTGGAGCGGAGAGACCCAGTACTTC,CASSLSGWSGETQYF,NA,NA,TRBV5-6,TRBJ2-5
TGCGCCAGCAGCTTGGGAGCCAGCCTCTATAATTCACCCCTCCACTTT,CASSLGASLYNSPLHF,NA,NA,TRBV5-1,TRBJ1-6
TGTGCCAGCTCACCGTCGCTAGCGGGGTTGGAGACCCAGTACTTC,CASSPSLAGLETQYF,NA,TRBD2,TRBV18,TRBJ2-5
TGTGCCAGCAGCACCCGAGGCGGTGCTTTCTTT,CASSTRGGAFF,NA,NA,TRBV2,TRBJ1-1
TGTGCCAGCAGGGGCACAGGGGGTTCCTACAATGAGCAGTTCTTC,CASRGTGGSYNEQFF,once,TRBD1,TRBV6-6,TRBJ2-1
TGTGCCAGCAGCTCATTCTCCGGGACTAGCGGGGGCAACCAAGAGACCCAGTACTTC,CASSSFSGTSGGNQETQYF,NA,TRBD2,TRBV5-4,TRBJ2-5
TGTGCCAGTAGTATCTCGACAGCAACTAATGAAAAACTGTTTTTT,CASSISTATNEKLFF,NA,NA,TRBV19,TRBJ1-4
TGTGCCAGCAGCCAATACCCGAGGGACTCACCCCTCCACTTT,CASSQYPRDSPLHF,once,NA,TRBV3-1/TRBV3-2,TRBJ1-6
TGTGCCAGCAGTGACTCCGGGGGGGCAGGGAATGAGCAGTTCTTC,CASSDSGGAGNEQFF,NA,TRBD2,TRBV6-4,TRBJ2-1
TGTGCCAGCACCCATCGACAGGCTTTTCAAGGCTACACCTTC,CASTHRQAFQGYTF,NA,NA,TRBV2,TRBJ1-2
TGTGCCAGCTCACCTCAGGGACAGACCCTCTATGGCTACACCTTC,CASSPQGQTLYGYTF,NA,TRBD1,TRBV18,TRBJ1-2
TGTGCCAGCAGTCGGGGACTCTCCACAGATACGCAGTATTTT,CASSRGLSTDTQYF,NA,NA,TRBV9,TRBJ2-3
TGTGCCAGCAGTTACGGAGCCGGGACAGGGGCCTACGAGCAGTACTTC,CASSYGAGTGAYEQYF,NA,TRBD1,TRBV6-5,TRBJ2-7
TGCGCCAGCAGCTTGGGGGTTGGCAGGGAGGCCGGTCTATCTTTCTTT,CASSLGVGREAGLSFF,NA,NA,TRBV5-1,TRBJ1-1
TGTGCCAGCGATTACAGACCTAGCACAGATACGCAGTATTTT,CASDYRPSTDTQYF,once,NA,TRBV7-9,TRBJ2-3
TGTGCCTCGACAGTCACCGGGGAGCTGTTTTTT,CASTVTGELFF,NA,NA,TRBV10-3,TRBJ2-2
TGCGCCACCACCCTCGGGACCGAGTCTGATGGCTACACCTTC,CATTLGTESDGYTF,NA,NA,TRBV5-1,TRBJ1-2
TGTGCCTGGAGTGTACTAAGCGGGGGGGTCCTTAACAATGAGCAGTTCTTC,CAWSVLSGGVLNNEQFF,NA,TRBD2,TRBV30,TRBJ2-1
TGCGCCAGCAGCTCCGGACAGGGCGGAGGATCACCCCTCCACTTT,CASSSGQGGGSPLHF,NA,TRBD1,TRBV5-1,TRBJ1-6
TGTGCCTGGACCGCGGGACCCACAGATACGCAGTATTTT,CAWTAGPTDTQYF,NA,NA,TRBV30,TRBJ2-3
TGTGCCAGCAGTCGAGTGAACACTGAAGCTTTCTTT,CASSRVNTEAFF,NA,NA,TRBV6-4,TRBJ1-1
TGTGCCAGCAGTCCTTTACGGCAGCGGGGTCGGGGTGAGCAGTTCTTC,CASSPLRQRGRGEQFF,NA,TRBD2,TRBV3-1/TRBV3-2,TRBJ2-1
TGTGCCACCAGTGATTCTGGAGGGGGAACCTACAATGAGCAGTTCTTC,CATSDSGGGTYNEQFF,NA,NA,TRBV24-1,TRBJ2-1
TGCGCCAGCAGCTTGTCGCCGGGGGGTGGTCAGCCCCAGCATTTT,CASSLSPGGGQPQHF,NA,NA,TRBV5-1,TRBJ1-5
TGTGCCAGCAGTTACGACAGGGCCTATAATTCACCCCTCCACTTT,CASSYDRAYNSPLHF,NA,TRBD1,TRBV6-5,TRBJ1-6
TGTGCCTGGAGTCCCCGTGAGAGGGCTTTCTTT,CAWSPRERAFF,NA,NA,TRBV30,TRBJ1-1
TGTGCCAGCAGCCACATTGGGGAGACCCAGTACTTC,CASSHIGETQYF,NA,NA,TRBV4-2,TRBJ2-5
TGTGCCAGCAGCTTACAGGGGAATTCACCCCTCCACTTT,CASSLQGNSPLHF,NA,NA,TRBV7-3,TRBJ1-6
TGTGCCAGCAGCCAAGATTTGGCTAGAAATGAGCAGTTCTTC,CASSQDLARNEQFF,NA,NA,TRBV3-1/TRBV3-2,TRBJ2-1
TGTGCCACCAGCAGAAACAGGGGGTCCGGAAACACCATATATTTT,CATSRNRGSGNTIYF,once,TRBD1,TRBV15,TRBJ1-3